This TCR beta chain emerged from a study of cytomegalovirus exposure and HLA in healthy donors. On the study more broadly: About 85 million unique TCR sequences came from HLA-typed donors in an early release. Whole-study results and caveats: Common viral pathogens seemed, in a later analysis, to connect with several of the most significant clusters. Per a prior analysis, the majority of TCR beta V segments were productive roughly 87% or roughly 30% of the time. The authors later found TCR association rates varying by HLA locus, with DRB1 most and HLA-C fewest.

Both 60 Vbeta primers and 13 Jbeta primers went into the PCR. The assay was immunoSEQ multiplex PCR, and TCRdb's table has in-frame clones only and misses some. Here the sample spans some 160,000 clones, around 73% being singletons. The CDR3 runs to 12 residues. V was trimmed by 4 bases and J by 6 bases, leaving 6 bases between them. Per germline, CDR1 MNHNS and CDR2 SASEGT. Regarding this clone: Antigen: not known.

Sequencing was done on a sample of PBMCs. The chain has TRBV6-1 and TRBJ2-2; D not certain. This receptor was obtained from a male donor in good health and CMV-seronegative. CDR3 DNA sequence: TGTGCCAGCAGTGCGCACTCCGGGGAGCTGTTTTTT. Translating it yields CASSAHSGELFF.